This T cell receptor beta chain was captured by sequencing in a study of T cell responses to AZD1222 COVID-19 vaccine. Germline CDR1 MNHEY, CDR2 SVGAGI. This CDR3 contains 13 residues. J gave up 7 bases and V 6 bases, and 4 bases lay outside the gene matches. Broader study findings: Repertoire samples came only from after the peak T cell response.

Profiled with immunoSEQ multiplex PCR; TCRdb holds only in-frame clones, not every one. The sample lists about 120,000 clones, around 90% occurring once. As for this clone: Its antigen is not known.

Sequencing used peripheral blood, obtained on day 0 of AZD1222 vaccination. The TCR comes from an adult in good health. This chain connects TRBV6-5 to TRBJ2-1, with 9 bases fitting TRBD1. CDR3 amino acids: CASRTTGGNEQFF. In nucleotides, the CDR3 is TGTGCCAGCAGGACGACAGGGGGGAATGAGCAGTTCTTC.